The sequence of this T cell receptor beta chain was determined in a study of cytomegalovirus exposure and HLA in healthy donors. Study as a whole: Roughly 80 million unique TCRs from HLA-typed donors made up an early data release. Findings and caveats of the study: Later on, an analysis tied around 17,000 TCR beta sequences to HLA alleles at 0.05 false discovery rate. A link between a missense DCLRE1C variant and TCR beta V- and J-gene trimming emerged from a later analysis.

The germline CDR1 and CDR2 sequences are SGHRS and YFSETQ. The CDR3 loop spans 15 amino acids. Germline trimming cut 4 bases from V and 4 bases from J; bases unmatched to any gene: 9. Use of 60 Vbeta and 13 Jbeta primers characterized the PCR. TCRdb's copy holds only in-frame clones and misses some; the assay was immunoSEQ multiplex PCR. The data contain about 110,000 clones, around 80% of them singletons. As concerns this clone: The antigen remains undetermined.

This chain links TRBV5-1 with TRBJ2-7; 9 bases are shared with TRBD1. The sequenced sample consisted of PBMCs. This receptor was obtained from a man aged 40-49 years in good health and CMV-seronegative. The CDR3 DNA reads TGCGCCAGCAGCCCCTGGGGGACAGGGACGTACGAGCAGTACTTC. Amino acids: CASSPWGTGTYEQYF. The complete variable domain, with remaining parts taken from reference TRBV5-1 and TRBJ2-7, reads KAGVTQTPRYLIKTRGQQVTLSCSPISGHRSVSWYQQTPGQGLQFLFEYFSETQRNKGNFPGRFSGRQFSNSRSEMNVSTLELGDSALYLCASSPWGTGTYEQYFGPGTRLTVT.